These T cell receptor beta chains were read from a single sample in a study of long-term antiretroviral therapy in people with HIV. Assay used: immunoSEQ multiplex PCR; TCRdb lists only in-frame clones, some missing. The top ten clones hold almost 8% of a sample with 18,000 or so clones, just under 80% of them seen once. Material: unsorted PBMCs, obtained at the start of antiretroviral therapy, before treatment. The receptors originated from a woman aged 35 to 49 with HIV. Each CDR3 is given with its conserved first and last residue. A D gene is named only where the DNA matches it firmly. A clone size is listed for some rows: how often the clone was seen (once, few, many), or a class if it is expanded.

CDR3: CASSLAPYTQYF
DNA: TGTGCCAGCAGCTTGGCCCCTTATACGCAGTATTTT
size: .
V: TRBV5-8
J: TRBJ2-3
D: .

CDR3: CASSPGDRNTEAFF
DNA: TGCGCCAGCAGCCCAGGGGACAGGAACACTGAAGCTTTCTTT
size: .
V: TRBV4-3
J: TRBJ1-1
D: TRBD1

CDR3: CASSGEWTLSNTGELFF
DNA: TGTGCCAGCAGTGGTGAGTGGACCCTATCGAACACCGGGGAGCTGTTTTTT
size: .
V: TRBV25-1
J: TRBJ2-2
D: .

CDR3: CASSLSRGTGDTQYF
DNA: TGTGCCAGCAGCTTAAGTCGGGGAACGGGGGATACGCAGTATTTT
size: .
V: TRBV13
J: TRBJ2-3
D: .

CDR3: CASSQGGGGPETQYF
DNA: TGCGCCAGCAGCCAGGGTGGCGGGGGGCCGGAGACCCAGTACTTC
size: once
V: TRBV4-3
J: TRBJ2-5
D: TRBD2

CDR3: CASSTGGGYGYTF
DNA: TGTGCCAGCAGTACGGGGGGAGGCTATGGCTACACCTTC
size: few
V: TRBV27
J: TRBJ1-2
D: .

CDR3: CASRPGTGGQETQYF
DNA: TGTGCCAGCAGGCCCGGGACAGGGGGACAAGAGACCCAGTACTTC
size: .
V: TRBV2
J: TRBJ2-5
D: TRBD1

CDR3: CASQATGTLYGYTF
DNA: TGCGCCAGCCAGGCAACCGGGACACTTTATGGCTACACCTTC
size: few
V: TRBV5-1
J: TRBJ1-2
D: .

CDR3: CASSLLRGENEKLFF
DNA: TGTGCCAGCAGCCTGCTCCGAGGGGAAAATGAAAAACTGTTTTTT
size: .
V: TRBV28
J: TRBJ1-4
D: .

CDR3: CASSYPRTGESYEQYF
DNA: TGTGCCAGCAGTTATCCTAGGACAGGGGAGAGCTACGAGCAGTACTTC
size: .
V: TRBV6-6
J: TRBJ2-7
D: TRBD1

CDR3: CASSFQNGEQFF
DNA: TGTGCCAGCAGCTTTCAAAATGGTGAGCAGTTCTTC
size: .
V: TRBV5-8
J: TRBJ2-1
D: .

CDR3: CASSPGQVSYEQYF
DNA: TGTGCCAGCAGCCCAGGACAGGTCTCCTACGAGCAGTACTTC
size: few
V: TRBV7-3
J: TRBJ2-7
D: TRBD1

CDR3: CASSSQGACDEKLFF
DNA: TGTGCCAGCAGCAGTCAGGGGGCCTGTGATGAAAAACTGTTTTTT
size: .
V: TRBV21-1
J: TRBJ1-4
D: .

CDR3: CASSDLGVNEKLFF
DNA: TGTGCCAGCAGTGATTTAGGGGTTAATGAAAAACTGTTTTTT
size: .
V: TRBV25-1
J: TRBJ1-4
D: .